These T cell receptor beta chains were read from a single sample in a study of cytomegalovirus exposure and HLA in healthy donors. Profiled with immunoSEQ multiplex PCR; TCRdb holds only in-frame clones, not every one. Of over 150,000 clones detected, about 68% appear once; the ten largest clones hold roughly 1.4%. Sample: PBMCs. The receptors stem from a man in his late teens or twenties in good health and CMV-seronegative. CDR3s include the opening cysteine and the closing phenylalanine or tryptophan. Fields, in order: D gene, J gene, V gene, clone size, CDR3 length, CDR3 DNA, CDR3 protein. The D gene is left open where the match is weak. Size values are once, few and many counts, or a class for expanded clones, and some rows have none.

>.|TRBJ1-2|TRBV10-3|.|15
TGTGCCATCAGTGATTTAGGGGCGGGAGCAAGTGGCTACACCTTC
CAISDLGAGASGYTF
>.|TRBJ1-2|TRBV7-9|.|18
TGTGCCAGCAGCTCTAGCGCAGGTCCCTCCCCTCCCTCCTATGGCTACACCTTC
CASSSSAGPSPPSYGYTF
>TRBD2|TRBJ2-1|TRBV18|.|15
TGTGCCAGCTCCCCTCTAGCGGGCACCTTCAATGAGCAGTTCTTC
CASSPLAGTFNEQFF
>TRBD1|TRBJ1-2|TRBV5-1|.|13
TGCGCCAGCAGCGTGGGACAGGGCTATGGCTACACCTTC
CASSVGQGYGYTF
>.|TRBJ2-3|TRBV9|.|13
TGTGCCAGCAGCGTAGGGGGGGCAGATACGCAGTATTTT
CASSVGGADTQYF
>.|TRBJ2-5|TRBV7-9|.|15
TGTGCCAGCAGCTTAACTGGGGGGAGTCAAGAGACCCAGTACTTC
CASSLTGGSQETQYF
>.|TRBJ1-5|TRBV27|.|14
TGTGCCAGCAGGATAGGGGGTACGGATCAGCCCCAGCATTTT
CASRIGGTDQPQHF
>TRBD2|TRBJ2-2|TRBV7-2|few|15
TGTGCCAGCAGCTTTACTAGCGTAAACACCGGGGAGCTGTTTTTT
CASSFTSVNTGELFF
>.|TRBJ2-7|TRBV27|.|16
TGTGCCAGCAGTTTCGGCCTTGTTAGCGAACGATACGAGCAGTACTTC
CASSFGLVSERYEQYF
>TRBD1|TRBJ1-1|TRBV6-5|.|15
TGTGCCAGCAGTTACATCACAGGGGGGCAAGGCGAAGCTTTCTTT
CASSYITGGQGEAFF
>.|TRBJ2-2|TRBV6-1|.|13
TGTGCCAGCAGTCGGTCGCGAACCGGGGAGCTGTTTTTT
CASSRSRTGELFF